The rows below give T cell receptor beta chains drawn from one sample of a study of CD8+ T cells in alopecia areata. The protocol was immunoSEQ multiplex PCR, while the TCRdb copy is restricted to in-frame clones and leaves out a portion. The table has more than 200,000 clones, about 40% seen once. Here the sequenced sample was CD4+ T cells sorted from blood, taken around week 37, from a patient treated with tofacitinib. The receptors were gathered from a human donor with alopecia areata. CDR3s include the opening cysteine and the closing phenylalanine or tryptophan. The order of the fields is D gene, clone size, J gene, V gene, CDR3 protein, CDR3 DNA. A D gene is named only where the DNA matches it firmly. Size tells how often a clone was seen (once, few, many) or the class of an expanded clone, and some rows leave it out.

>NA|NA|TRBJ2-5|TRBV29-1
CSQGGSGETQYF
TGCAGCCAGGGCGGCAGCGGAGAGACCCAGTACTTC
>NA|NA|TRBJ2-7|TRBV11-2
CASSPNTQIYTDYEQYF
TGTGCCAGCAGCCCCAACACCCAGATCTATACTGACTACGAGCAGTACTTC
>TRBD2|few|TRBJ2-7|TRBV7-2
CASSRNSGTSGYEQYF
TGTGCCAGCAGCCGGAACTCCGGGACTAGCGGCTACGAGCAGTACTTC
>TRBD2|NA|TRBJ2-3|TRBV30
CARTGTSGSTDTQYF
TGTGCACGGACGGGGACTAGCGGGAGCACAGATACGCAGTATTTT
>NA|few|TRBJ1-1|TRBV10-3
CAISEVGSQAFF
TGTGCCATCAGTGAAGTGGGGAGTCAAGCTTTCTTT
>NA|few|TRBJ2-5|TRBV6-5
CASRPGRNRETQYF
TGTGCCAGCAGACCGGGACGTAATAGGGAGACCCAGTACTTC
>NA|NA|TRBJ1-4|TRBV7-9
CASSAAGNEKLFF
TGTGCCAGCAGCGCAGCGGGTAATGAAAAACTGTTTTTT
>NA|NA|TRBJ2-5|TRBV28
CASSSRGERETQYF
TGTGCCAGCAGTTCCCGGGGAGAACGGGAGACCCAGTACTTC
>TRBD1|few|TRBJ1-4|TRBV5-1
CASSLTGANEKLFF
TGCGCCAGCAGCCTTACAGGGGCTAATGAAAAACTGTTTTTT
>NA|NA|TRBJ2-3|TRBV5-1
CASSSRTASTDTQYF
TGCGCCAGCAGCTCGAGGACGGCTAGCACAGATACGCAGTATTTT
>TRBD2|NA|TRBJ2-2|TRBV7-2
CASSRGGSTGELFF
TGTGCCAGCAGCCGCGGGGGATCCACCGGGGAGCTGTTTTTT
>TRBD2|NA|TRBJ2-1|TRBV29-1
CSVPGIAGGSGEQFF
TGCAGCGTACCTGGGATAGCGGGAGGGTCAGGTGAGCAGTTCTTC
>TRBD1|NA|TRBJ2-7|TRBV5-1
CASSSGQGLWYEQYF
TGCGCCAGCAGCTCGGGACAGGGGTTATGGTACGAGCAGTACTTC
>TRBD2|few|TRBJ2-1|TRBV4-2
CASSQPSGTSAYNEQFF
TGTGCCAGCAGCCAACCGTCCGGGACTAGCGCCTACAATGAGCAGTTCTTC
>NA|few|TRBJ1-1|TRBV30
CAYSTGMNTEAFF
TGTGCCTATAGTACCGGTATGAACACTGAAGCTTTCTTT
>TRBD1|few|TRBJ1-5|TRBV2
CASRETGNSNQPQHF
TGTGCCAGCAGGGAGACAGGGAATAGCAATCAGCCCCAGCATTTT
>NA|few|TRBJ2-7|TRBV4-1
CASSQGGAYEQYF
TGCGCCAGCAGCCAAGGAGGAGCCTACGAGCAGTACTTC
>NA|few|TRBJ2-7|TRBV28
CASSSTQGLYF
TGTGCCAGCAGTTCCACCCAGGGTCTGTACTTC
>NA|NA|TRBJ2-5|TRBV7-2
CASSYGQLDQETQYF
TGTGCCAGCAGCTATGGCCAGTTGGACCAAGAGACCCAGTACTTC
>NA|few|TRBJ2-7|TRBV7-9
CASSLSTGYEQYF
TGTGCCAGCAGCTTAAGTACGGGTTACGAGCAGTACTTC
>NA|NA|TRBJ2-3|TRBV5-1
CASSPMAGRTDTQYF
TGCGCCAGCAGCCCCATGGCGGGCCGCACAGATACGCAGTATTTT
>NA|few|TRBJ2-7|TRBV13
CASSPRGSDEQYF
TGTGCCAGCAGCCCCCGGGGGTCTGACGAGCAGTACTTC
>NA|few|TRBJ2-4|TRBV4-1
CASSHQGGIQYF
TGCGCCAGCAGCCATCAGGGAGGCATTCAGTACTTC
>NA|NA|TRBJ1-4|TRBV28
CASSLRAGTEKLFF
TGTGCCAGCAGTTTACGTGCCGGGACAGAAAAACTGTTTTTT
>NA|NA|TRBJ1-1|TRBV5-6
CASSTQVSWGMNTEAFF
TGTGCCAGCAGCACCCAGGTTTCGTGGGGTATGAACACTGAAGCTTTCTTT
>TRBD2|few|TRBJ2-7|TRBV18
CASSPWEREGEQYF
TGTGCCAGCTCACCGTGGGAGCGGGAGGGCGAGCAGTACTTC
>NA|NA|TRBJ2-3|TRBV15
CATTPTSWRGADTQYF
TGTGCCACCACCCCCACCTCCTGGAGGGGTGCAGATACGCAGTATTTT
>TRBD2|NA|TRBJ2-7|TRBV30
CAPLAGGRHEQYF
TGTGCCCCGTTAGCGGGAGGTCGGCACGAGCAGTACTTC
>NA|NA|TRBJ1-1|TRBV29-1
CSAEEGVNTEAFF
TGCAGCGCCGAAGAGGGGGTGAACACTGAAGCTTTCTTT
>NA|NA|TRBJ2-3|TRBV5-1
CASSPLGNTQYF
TGCGCCAGCAGCCCTTTGGGGAATACGCAGTATTTT
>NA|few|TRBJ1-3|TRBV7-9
CASSLLAGATGNTIYF
TGTGCCAGCAGCTTACTGGCAGGGGCCACTGGAAACACCATATATTTT
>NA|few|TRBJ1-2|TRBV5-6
CASSPRTVLNYGYTF
TGTGCCAGCAGCCCAAGGACAGTATTAAACTATGGCTACACCTTC
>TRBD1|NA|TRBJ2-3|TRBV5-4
CASSPASGQTTQYF
TGTGCCAGCAGCCCGGCCTCGGGACAGACAACGCAGTATTTT
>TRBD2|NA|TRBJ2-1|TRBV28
CASGLAGGIDEQFF
TGTGCCAGTGGACTAGCGGGAGGTATCGATGAGCAGTTCTTC
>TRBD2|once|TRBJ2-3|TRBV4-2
CASSHLRTSGRETDTQYF
TGTGCCAGCAGCCATCTTCGGACTAGCGGGAGGGAGACAGATACGCAGTATTTT
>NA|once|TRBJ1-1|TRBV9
CASSVRQNEKAFF
TGTGCCAGCAGCGTGAGGCAAAATGAAAAAGCTTTCTTT
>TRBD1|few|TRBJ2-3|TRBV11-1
CASSPDRGTQYF
TGTGCCAGCAGCCCGGACAGGGGTACGCAGTATTTT
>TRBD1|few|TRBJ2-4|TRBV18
CASSPPEGQGNPAKNIQYF
TGTGCCAGCTCACCACCCGAGGGACAGGGCAATCCGGCCAAAAACATTCAGTACTTC
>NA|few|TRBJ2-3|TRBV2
CASSGSFTDTQYF
TGTGCCAGCAGTGGGTCGTTCACAGATACGCAGTATTTT
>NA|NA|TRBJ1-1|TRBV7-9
CASSPTGGGGTEAFF
TGTGCCAGCAGCCCGACGGGGGGTGGGGGCACTGAAGCTTTCTTT
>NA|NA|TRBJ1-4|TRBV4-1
CASTQNPGTGDEKLFF
TGCGCCAGCACCCAAAACCCCGGTACAGGAGACGAAAAACTGTTTTTT
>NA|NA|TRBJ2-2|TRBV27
CASSSSTGELFF
TGTGCCAGCAGTTCGTCCACCGGGGAGCTGTTTTTT
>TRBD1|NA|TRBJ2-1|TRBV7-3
CASSPDRVRYNEQFF
TGTGCCAGCAGCCCGGACAGGGTTAGGTACAATGAGCAGTTCTTC
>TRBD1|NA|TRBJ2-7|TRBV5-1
CASSLEVPGTGAYEQYF
TGCGCCAGCAGCTTGGAGGTACCAGGGACAGGGGCCTACGAGCAGTACTTC
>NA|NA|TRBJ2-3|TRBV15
CATSRTGEGTDTQYF
TGTGCCACCAGCAGAACGGGAGAGGGCACAGATACGCAGTATTTT
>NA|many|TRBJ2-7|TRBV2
CASRDTDYEQYF
TGTGCCAGCCGGGACACCGACTACGAGCAGTACTTC
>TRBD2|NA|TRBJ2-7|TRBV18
CASSPPGGYEQYF
TGTGCCAGCTCACCCCCGGGGGGTTACGAGCAGTACTTC
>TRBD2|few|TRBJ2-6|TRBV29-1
CSVGSGGTSGANVLTF
TGCAGCGTTGGTAGCGGGGGGACTTCTGGGGCCAACGTCCTGACTTTC
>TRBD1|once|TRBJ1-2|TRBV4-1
CASSSTGILDDYGYTF
TGCGCCAGCAGCTCGACAGGGATTCTAGACGATTATGGCTACACCTTC
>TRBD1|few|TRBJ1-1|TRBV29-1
CSGGQGRTEAFF
TGCAGCGGAGGACAGGGGAGGACTGAAGCTTTCTTT
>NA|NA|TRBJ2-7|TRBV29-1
CSVDSRGDSYEQYF
TGCAGCGTTGACAGCAGGGGCGACTCCTACGAGCAGTACTTC
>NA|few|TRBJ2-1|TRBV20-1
CSANSRGRQFF
TGCAGTGCTAACTCGAGGGGTCGTCAGTTCTTC
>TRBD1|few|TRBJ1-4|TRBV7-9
CASSQGTGNEKLFF
TGTGCCAGCAGCCAAGGGACAGGAAATGAAAAACTGTTTTTT
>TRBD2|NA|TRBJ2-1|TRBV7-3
CASSHIGRSSYNEQFF
TGTGCCAGCAGTCACATCGGGAGGAGCTCCTACAATGAGCAGTTCTTC
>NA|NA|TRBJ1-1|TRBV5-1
CASSLPGTEAFF
TGCGCCAGCAGCTTGCCGGGGACTGAAGCTTTCTTT
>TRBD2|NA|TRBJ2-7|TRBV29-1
CSVKTSPYEQYF
TGCAGCGTCAAGACTAGCCCCTACGAGCAGTACTTC
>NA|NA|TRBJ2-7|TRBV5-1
CASSSQDAGLHEQYF
TGCGCCAGCAGCTCACAGGATGCCGGCCTCCACGAGCAGTACTTC
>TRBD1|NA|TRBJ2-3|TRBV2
CASSRETGLTDTQYF
TGTGCCAGCAGTAGGGAGACAGGGCTGACAGATACGCAGTATTTT